The 26 T cell receptor beta chains presented below share a single source sample, sequenced in a study of blood T cell repertoires in COVID-19. Profiled with immunoSEQ multiplex PCR; TCRdb holds only in-frame clones, not every one. This sample yields roughly 380,000 clones, of which 85% to 90% are seen a single time; 1% belongs to the top ten. The sample comprised PBMCs or T cells enriched from blood (not recorded which). The source of these receptors is a woman in her thirties who had been exposed to COVID-19.

The chain uses TRBV12-3 or TRBV12-4 and TRBJ2-7, with a possible D match to TRBD1 (6 bases). The V gene lost 5 bases and the J gene lost 2 bases, with 10 bases spanning the gap. The CDR3 is 13 amino acids. CDR3 sequence (DNA): TGTGCCAGCAGTCCCGGGACACCCTACGAGCAGTACTTC. Amino acids: CASSPGTPYEQYF.

V usage is TRBV14 and J usage is TRBJ1-3, with TRBD1 identical over 9 bases. Germline lookup yields CDR1 SGHDN and CDR2 FVKESK. The J segment lost 2 bases and the V segment lost 3 bases, leaving 2 bases of the junction unmatched. The length of the CDR3 is 15 residues. The CDR3 coding sequence is TGTGCCAGCAGCCACAGACAGGGGGCTGGAAACACCATATATTTT. It translates to CASSHRQGAGNTIYF.

The chain joins TRBV29-1 to TRBJ2-3, with 8 nucleotides matching TRBD2. This CDR3 has 15 amino acids. Germline lookup yields CDR1 SQVTM and CDR2 ANQGSEA. Unmatched junction bases numbered 7, after V lost 4 bases and J lost 1 base. In DNA form, the CDR3 reads TGCAGCGTTGTTGGAACGACTAGCGGCACAGATACGCAGTATTTT. Protein sequence: CSVVGTTSGTDTQYF.

This clone has only a few counts. The junction shows a germline mismatch at one end, possibly a read error. This chain links TRBV15 with TRBJ1-3; tentatively, D is TRBD1 (6 bases). Germline-derived CDR1 and CDR2 are LNHNV and YYDKDF (reference sequence). The CDR3 extends over 12 amino acids. CDR3 in amino acids: CATLLGGGAWGF. In DNA form, the CDR3 reads TGTGCCACCCTTTTGGGGGGGGGCGCTTGGGGTTTT.

This chain uses TRBV30 with TRBJ1-6; TRBD1 agrees at 7 bases. This CDR3 has 14 amino acids. CDR1 and CDR2 from the germline V gene are GTSNPN and SVGIG (reference sequence). Trimming took 3 bases from V and 10 from J; bases not matched to a gene: 9. The DNA of the CDR3 is TGTGCCTGGAGCGACGGACAGGTCGGGTCACCCCTCCACTTT. This encodes CAWSDGQVGSPLHF. Filled out from reference TRBV30 and TRBJ1-6, the complete variable domain reads SQTIHQWPATLVQPVGSPLSLECTVEGTSNPNLYWYRQAAGRGLQLLFYSVGIGQISSEVPQNLSASRPQDRQFILSSKKLLLSDSGFYLCAWSDGQVGSPLHFGNGTRLTVT.

The chain is built from TRBV6-5 and TRBJ1-2; possibly TRBD1 for D (6 bases). Germline-derived CDR1 and CDR2 are MNHEY and SVGAGI. The CDR3 has 15 residues. Trimming took 6 bases from V and 1 from J, leaving 15 bases between them. For the CDR3, the DNA is TGTGCCAGCAGGCACCAGGGGAACCTTAACTATGGCTACACCTTC. Its protein product is CASRHQGNLNYGYTF.

The count of this clone is one. The gene calls are TRBV7-3 and TRBJ2-2, with 10 bases matching TRBD2. Unmatched junction bases numbered 9, after V lost 5 bases and J lost 6 bases. The CDR3 is 16 amino acids. Germline V gives CDR1 SGHTA, CDR2 FQGTGA. The CDR3, as DNA: TGTGCCAGCAGCACACCTAGCGGGAGTACCCCCGGGGAGCTGTTTTTT. Residues: CASSTPSGSTPGELFF.

The chain is built from TRBV9 and TRBJ2-1; D ambiguous. Germline V gives CDR1 SGDLS, CDR2 YYNGEE. This CDR3 spans 15 amino acids. With 0 bases removed from V and 8 bases from J, the gap between germline ends came to 15 bases. CDR3 coding DNA: TGTGCCAGCAGCGTAGGCGGCAGCTGGGTGGATGAGCAGTTCTTC. Protein sequence: CASSVGGSWVDEQFF. Looking up the rest from reference TRBV9 and TRBJ2-1 gives the full variable domain: DSGVTQTPKHLITATGQRVTLRCSPRSGDLSVYWYQQSLDQGLQFLIQYYNGEERAKGNILERFSAQQFPDLHSELNLSSLELGDSALYFCASSVGGSWVDEQFFGPGTRLTVL.

The V and J genes are TRBV7-9 and TRBJ2-7; 12 positions match TRBD2. Germline lookup yields CDR1 SEHNR and CDR2 FQNEAQ (reference sequence). With 5 bases clipped from V and 1 base from J, the junction kept 12 bases outside the gene matches. The CDR3 extends over 18 amino acids. CDR3 protein: CASSPGLAGRLGSYEQYF. CDR3 in DNA: TGTGCCAGCAGCCCCGGACTAGCGGGAAGACTTGGTTCCTACGAGCAGTACTTC.

This chain joins TRBV29-1 and TRBJ2-2; weak D call: TRBD1 (5 bases). The CDR3 contains 12 residues. Germline V CDR1 and CDR2: SQVTM, ANQGSEA. V dropped 6 bases and J dropped 5 bases, with 10 bases sitting between them. CDR3 nucleotides: TGCAGCGTCGCGACAGAGACCGGGGAGCTGTTTTTT. This gives the protein CSVATETGELFF.

This clone was seen once. V is TRBV15 and J is TRBJ1-4; D possibly corresponds to TRBD1 (6 bases). The V gene lost 0 bases and the J gene lost 5 bases, with 13 bases spanning the gap. The CDR3 is 16 amino acids. The V gene's germline CDR1 is LNHNV and CDR2 YYDKDF (reference sequence). The CDR3 loop is CATSRDLLQGNEKLFF. The DNA for the CDR3 is TGTGCCACCAGCAGAGATTTACTCCAGGGGAATGAAAAACTGTTTTTT.

J is TRBJ1-1 and V is TRBV29-1; D may be TRBD1 (6 bases). Germline CDR1 reads SQVTM; CDR2 reads ANQGSEA. V was trimmed by 7 bases and J by 1 base, leaving 13 bases between them. The CDR3 runs 13 residues. CDR3 amino acids: CSALTGKNTEAFF. As DNA, the CDR3 is TGCAGCGCTCTGACAGGCAAGAACACTGAAGCTTTCTTT. Looking up the rest from reference TRBV29-1 and TRBJ1-1 gives the full variable domain: SAVISQKPSRDICQRGTSLTIQCQVDSQVTMMFWYRQQPGQSLTLIATANQGSEATYESGFVIDKFPISRPNLTFSTLTVSNMSPEDSSIYLCSALTGKNTEAFFGQGTRLTVV.

The chain has TRBV7-3 and TRBJ1-1; 9 bases line up with TRBD1. CDR1 SGHTA and CDR2 FQGTGA come from the germline V gene. V lost 5 bases and J lost 1; bases outside the gene matches: 5. The CDR3 spans 15 residues. CDR3 loop: CASSEGTGTNTEAFF. The CDR3 DNA reads as TGTGCCAGCAGCGAGGGGACAGGGACGAACACTGAAGCTTTCTTT.

V is TRBV11-3 and J is TRBJ2-7; the match to TRBD2 covers 12 bases. Trimming removed 7 bases from V and 2 bases from J; junction bases left unmatched: 6. The CDR3 extends over 15 amino acids. Germline loops: CDR1 SGHNT, CDR2 YENEEA. DNA for the CDR3: TGTGCCAGCACCCCCCGGACTAGCGGGGCCTACGAGCAGTACTTC. Translated, it gives CASTPRTSGAYEQYF.

The chain joins TRBV30 to TRBJ1-2, with TRBD1 matching 7 bases. J was trimmed by 7 bases and V by 3 bases; bases with no gene match: 5. The CDR3 extends over 12 amino acids. Per the germline V gene, CDR1 is GTSNPN and CDR2 is SVGIG (reference sequence). CDR3 loop: CAWSRTGIGYTF. As DNA, the CDR3 is TGTGCCTGGAGCAGGACAGGTATTGGCTACACCTTC.

The chain has TRBV30 and TRBJ2-7; 13 nucleotides line up with TRBD2. J lost 0 bases, V lost 0 bases, and 5 bases had no gene match. CDR3 length: 17 amino acids. Germline CDR1 GTSNPN, CDR2 SVGIG (reference sequence). The CDR3, as DNA: TGTGCCTGGAGTGTAGGGGGACTAGCGGGGTACTCCTACGAGCAGTACTTC. Amino acids: CAWSVGGLAGYSYEQYF. The full variable domain, in which reference TRBV30 and TRBJ2-7 provide the parts outside the CDR3, is SQTIHQWPATLVQPVGSPLSLECTVEGTSNPNLYWYRQAAGRGLQLLFYSVGIGQISSEVPQNLSASRPQDRQFILSSKKLLLSDSGFYLCAWSVGGLAGYSYEQYFGPGTRLTVT.

This chain connects TRBV28 to TRBJ1-1; no definite D call. Germline V CDR1 and CDR2: MDHEN, SYDVKM. The CDR3 consists of 14 residues. Trimming removed 8 bases from V and 4 bases from J, with 17 bases in between. The chain's CDR3 is CASLGPGRTTEAFF. As DNA, the CDR3 is TGTGCCAGCCTTGGCCCGGGGAGAACCACTGAAGCTTTCTTT.

This chain uses TRBV15 with TRBJ1-2; 11 bases fit TRBD1. The V and J ends lost 9 bases and 3 bases, in that order; junction bases with no gene match: 0. The CDR3 runs 12 residues. Germline CDR1 LNHNV, CDR2 YYDKDF (reference sequence). CDR3 residues: CATGQGDYGYTF. Here the CDR3 DNA reads TGTGCCACGGGACAGGGGGACTATGGCTACACCTTC.

CDR3 sequence (DNA): TGTGCCAGCTCACCGGAGGGTCTCGATCAGCCCCAGCATTTT. Its translation is CASSPEGLDQPQHF. The chain combines TRBV18 with TRBJ1-5; D not resolved. Germline V lookup: CDR1 KGHSH, CDR2 LQKENI. The CDR3 is 14 amino acids. Trimming left V 3 bases short and J 5 bases short, with 11 bases between.

This chain uses TRBV19 with TRBJ2-5, with 15 bases that match TRBD2. CDR1 is LNHDA and CDR2 is SQIVND in the germline V gene (reference sequence). CDR3 length: 15 amino acids. V shed 6 bases and J 4 bases; nucleotides not matched to a gene: 3. CDR3 nucleotide sequence: TGTGCCAGTAGCACGGGACTAGCGGGAGGAGAGACCCAGTACTTC. Translating it yields CASSTGLAGGETQYF.

V gene TRBV18 combines with J gene TRBJ1-4; D is ambiguous. This CDR3 comprises 14 residues. From germline, CDR1 is KGHSH and CDR2 LQKENI. Trimming shortened V by 6 bases and J by 3 bases, and 11 bases separated the two germline ends. The CDR3 reads CASSAGTANEKLFF. DNA for the CDR3: TGTGCCAGCTCCGCGGGTACGGCTAATGAAAAACTGTTTTTT.

The chain combines TRBV11-1 with TRBJ2-1; 10 bases line up with TRBD2. The V and J ends lost 3 bases and 9 bases, in that order; junction bases with no gene match: 5. The CDR3 loop spans 14 amino acids. Germline-derived CDR1 and CDR2 are SGHAT and FQDESV (reference sequence). CDR3 in amino acids: CASSFRLAGGEQFF. The CDR3 DNA reads as TGTGCCAGCAGCTTTCGCTTAGCGGGAGGTGAGCAGTTCTTC.

The V call is TRBV3-1 (or the pseudogene TRBV3-2), the J call TRBJ1-4; tentative D call: TRBD1 (6 bases). Germline V gene data show CDR1 as LGHDT and CDR2 as YNNKEL (reference sequence). This CDR3 contains 15 residues. V lost 5 bases to trimming and J lost 5 bases, with 15 bases between them. CDR3 DNA: TGTGCCAGCAGCTCCCCAACAGGGCCCAATGAAAAACTGTTTTTT. Amino acid sequence: CASSSPTGPNEKLFF.

In its sample, this clone was seen a few times. The chain carries TRBV18 and TRBJ1-4; D may be TRBD1 (5 bases). Germline V lookup: CDR1 KGHSH, CDR2 LQKENI. This CDR3 spans 15 amino acids. Trimming left V 0 bases short and J 4 bases short, with 9 bases between. CDR3: CASSPPSRGNEKLFF. CDR3 DNA: TGTGCCAGCTCACCACCGAGTAGGGGTAATGAAAAACTGTTTTTT. The full variable domain, its missing parts supplied by reference TRBV18 and TRBJ1-4, is NAGVMQNPRHLVRRRGQEARLRCSPMKGHSHVYWYRQLPEEGLKFMVYLQKENIIDESGMPKERFSAEFPKEGPSILRIQQVVRGDSAAYFCASSPPSRGNEKLFFGSGTQLSVL.

This clone was seen only once. The gene calls are TRBV24-1 and TRBJ2-1; 12 nucleotides match TRBD2. CDR3 length equals 18 residues. The V gene's germline CDR1 is KGHDR and CDR2 SFDVKD. V dropped 4 bases and J dropped 5; count of bases not matched to a gene: 11. DNA of the CDR3: TGTGCCACCAGTGACCCGAAACTAGCGGGAGGCCCCAACAATGAGCAGTTCTTC. Amino acid sequence: CATSDPKLAGGPNNEQFF.

The chain couples TRBV30 to TRBJ2-1; 8 bases agree with TRBD2. The ends lost 5 bases at V and 6 bases at J; junction bases unmatched: 12. Germline loops: CDR1 GTSNPN, CDR2 SVGIG (reference sequence). CDR3 length: 15 amino acids. The CDR3 region is CAWGPSGTRGNEQFF. CDR3 DNA sequence: TGTGCCTGGGGTCCATCTGGGACTAGGGGCAATGAGCAGTTCTTC.